This TCR beta chain was retrieved from a study of beta chain features in type 1 diabetes. Trimming removed 0 bases from V and 8 bases from J, with 19 bases in between. The CDR3 sequence is 16 residues long. Germline V gives CDR1 SGHRS, CDR2 YFSETQ. This clone was counted only a few times. TCRB transcripts that were expressed got sequenced, as all of the isolated RNA had been reverse transcribed. For naive, central memory and regulatory T cell samples, reads averaged around 3.8 million. Clones were sequenced by immunoSEQ multiplex PCR, and TCRdb holds only the in-frame ones, with some missing. The sample shows about 620,000 clones, 15% to 17% of them seen only once.

The chain carries TRBV5-1 and TRBJ2-3, with no clear D. This TCR was sampled from a man between 18 and 35 years old in good health. Input material: naive CD4+ T cells from blood. The CDR3 protein is CASSLDSPRRETTQYF. Here the CDR3 DNA reads TGCGCCAGCAGCTTGGACTCCCCTAGGAGAGAAACTACGCAGTATTTT. The variable domain in full, with the rest retrieved from reference TRBV5-1 and TRBJ2-3, is KAGVTQTPRYLIKTRGQQVTLSCSPISGHRSVSWYQQTPGQGLQFLFEYFSETQRNKGNFPGRFSGRQFSNSRSEMNVSTLELGDSALYLCASSLDSPRRETTQYFGPGTRLTVL.